Listed below are T cell receptor beta chains from one sample, sequenced in a study of cytomegalovirus exposure and HLA in healthy donors. Some clones are missing from TCRdb's copy, which holds only in-frame ones; the method was immunoSEQ multiplex PCR. The top ten clones hold 1.4% of a sample with 180,000 or so clones, approximately 84% of them seen once. Sample: PBMCs. These receptor sequences come from a girl aged 5-17 years in good health and CMV-seropositive. The CDR3 runs from the conserved cysteine through the conserved F or W. Fields, in order: V gene, D gene, J gene, clone size, CDR3 protein, CDR3 DNA. D genes are given only for firm matches. Clone sizes are given selectively: once, few, many, or a class where the clone is expanded.

TRBV6-5,-,TRBJ2-2,-,CASSYEGAVSTGELFF,TGTGCCAGCAGTTACGAAGGGGCAGTTAGCACCGGGGAGCTGTTTTTT
TRBV5-5,TRBD2,TRBJ2-1,few,CASSLRLAGEQFF,TGTGCCAGCAGCTTGAGACTAGCCGGGGAGCAGTTCTTC
TRBV5-6,-,TRBJ1-1,-,CASSLVQGEAFF,TGTGCCAGCAGCTTAGTTCAGGGGGAAGCTTTCTTT
TRBV29-1,-,TRBJ2-3,-,CSVGLTGTSTDTQYF,TGCAGCGTTGGTTTGACAGGGACTAGCACAGATACGCAGTATTTT
TRBV7-2,-,TRBJ1-2,-,CASSLERGPGYGYTF,TGTGCCAGCAGCTTAGAAAGGGGTCCAGGCTATGGCTACACCTTC
TRBV6-1,-,TRBJ2-7,-,CASVERGPPYEQYF,TGTGCCAGCGTAGAGCGAGGGCCCCCCTACGAGCAGTACTTC
TRBV7-2,TRBD1,TRBJ2-7,-,CASSLQGQGYEQYF,TGTGCCAGCAGCCTTCAGGGACAGGGATACGAGCAGTACTTC
TRBV5-8,-,TRBJ1-3,-,CASSLDSLWGNTIYF,TGTGCCAGCAGCTTGGACAGTTTGTGGGGCAACACCATATATTTT
TRBV7-9,-,TRBJ1-2,few,CASRDSGYGYTF,TGTGCCAGCAGGGATTCAGGCTATGGCTACACCTTC
TRBV5-1,-,TRBJ1-1,-,CASSKGDLNTEAFF,TGCGCCAGCAGCAAAGGGGACTTGAACACTGAAGCTTTCTTT
TRBV5-6,TRBD2,TRBJ2-1,-,CASSFMAAGGGNEQFF,TGTGCCAGCAGCTTTATGGCGGCGGGAGGCGGAAATGAGCAGTTCTTC